The T cell receptor beta chain described here comes from a study of Graves' ophthalmopathy and Graves' hyperthyroidism. Findings of the study overall: Forecasting of ophthalmopathy progression by the model achieved around 68% sensitivity and around 77% specificity. In blood, most expanded thyroid clonotypes above 0.001 frequency were also detected.

CDR3 length: 16 amino acids. Germline V gene sequence: CDR1 MDHEN, CDR2 SYDVKM. The junction had 9 bases not matched to a gene; V was cut back by 3 bases and J by 5 bases. Points on this clonotype: The target antigen is unknown.

The sequenced template was RNA, covering the TCR beta CDR3 region. HTBI primers were employed in first-round RT-PCR, then a second-round multiplex PCR followed. TCRdb re-called the multiplex PCR reads through MiXCR, storing one row per CDR3 protein. The table has 200,000 to 250,000 distinct CDR3 sequences, 20% to 25% seen once. The material sequenced was peripheral blood. The TCR originated in a woman aged 45-60 years with Graves' ophthalmopathy. The chain combines TRBV28 with TRBJ2-7, with 11 bases fitting TRBD2. The CDR3 loop reads CASSLFPSGRSHEQYF. For the CDR3, the DNA is TGTGCCAGCAGTTTGTTTCCTAGCGGGAGGTCTCACGAGCAGTACTTC.